This T cell receptor (beta chain) was profiled in a study of T cell responses to AZD1222 COVID-19 vaccine. This clone is a singleton in its sample. Its antigen is undetermined. Second-dose intervals of approximately 4 or approximately 12 weeks were pooled. Study-level results: Nearly half of unique spike-specific TCRs reportedly avoided B.1.351 and B.1.1.7 mutated regions. Without day 14 samples, only post-peak T cell repertoires were studied. At baseline, just five to seven AZD1222 recipients tested seropositive.

From germline, CDR1 is LGHNA and CDR2 YSLEER. The CDR3 consists of 17 residues. The V end lost 0 bases, the J end lost 1 base, and 16 bases lay between the germline ends. Sequencing used immunoSEQ multiplex PCR; TCRdb keeps in-frame clones, though not all of them. The table has 100,000 to 150,000 clones, roughly 82% seen once. The source of this sequence is an adult who received the AZD1222 COVID-19 vaccine. The chain uses TRBV4-3 and TRBJ2-7, with D unclear. The input for sequencing was peripheral blood, taken 28 days after the second AZD1222 dose. The CDR3 region has the DNA TGCGCCAGCAGCCAAGAAAGGTCTAATTGGGATTCCTACGAGCAGTACTTC. This sequence encodes CASSQERSNWDSYEQYF.